The 9 T cell receptor beta chains in this list originate from one sample, sequenced in a study of cytomegalovirus exposure and HLA in healthy donors. In the PCR, 60 Vbeta and 13 Jbeta primers were used. Clones were sequenced by immunoSEQ multiplex PCR, and TCRdb holds only the in-frame ones, with some missing. The sample lists under 200,000 clones, around 80% seen once, with about 1.3% in the top ten. Input material: PBMCs. The source is a young man in good health and CMV-seronegative.

The gene calls are TRBV28 and TRBJ1-1; D perhaps matches TRBD1 (5 bases). The ends were cut back, 5 bases at V and 5 bases at J, with 18 bases in the middle. The germline gives CDR1 MDHEN, CDR2 SYDVKM. The CDR3 totals 15 residues. The CDR3 reads CASSPPSLRGTEAFF. In DNA, the CDR3 is TGTGCCAGCAGTCCCCCAAGTCTCCGGGGGACTGAAGCTTTCTTT. Full variable domain (remainder filled in from reference TRBV28 and TRBJ1-1): DVKVTQSSRYLVKRTGEKVFLECVQDMDHENMFWYRQDPGLGLRLIYFSYDVKMKEKGDIPEGYSVSREKKERFSLILESASTNQTSMYLCASSPPSLRGTEAFFGQGTRLTVV.

The chain joins TRBV19 to TRBJ1-5; perhaps TRBD1 as D (6 bases). CDR3 length: 16 residues. Germline V gene lookup returns CDR1 LNHDA and CDR2 SQIVND (reference sequence). V was trimmed by 3 bases and J by 0 bases, leaving 12 bases between them. The CDR3 nucleotides read TGTGCCAGTAGTATCCCCACAGGGCATAGCAATCAGCCCCAGCATTTT. Translation gives CASSIPTGHSNQPQHF.

This clone has more than one count but fewer than ten. The chain couples TRBV9 to TRBJ2-3; 11 nucleotides line up with TRBD2. The CDR3 runs to 20 residues. The V gene end was trimmed by 3 bases and the J gene end by 0 bases; junction bases not matched to a gene: 15. Germline V gene data show CDR1 as SGDLS and CDR2 as YYNGEE. This chain's CDR3 is CASSARGGLAGGLSTDTQYF. The CDR3 region has the DNA TGTGCCAGCAGCGCCCGAGGGGGCCTAGCGGGAGGCCTAAGCACAGATACGCAGTATTTT.

This chain connects TRBV2 to TRBJ2-7; the D gene is possibly TRBD1 (5 bases). CDR1 is SNHLY and CDR2 is FYNNEI in the germline V gene. CDR3 length: 14 residues. V was trimmed by 6 bases and J by 0 bases, leaving 12 bases between them. CDR3 coding DNA: TGTGCCAGCAGCAAGACAGCCGACTCCTACGAGCAGTACTTC. Protein: CASSKTADSYEQYF.

The chain carries TRBV5-6 and TRBJ2-1, with 7 bases lining up with TRBD2. The CDR3 is made up of 15 amino acids. Germline V gives CDR1 SGHDT, CDR2 YYEEEE. Trimming cost V 6 bases and J 0 bases; bases outside gene matches: 6. The CDR3 reads CASISLADSYNEQFF. The DNA of the CDR3 is TGTGCCAGCATCTCCCTAGCGGACTCCTACAATGAGCAGTTCTTC.

This chain joins TRBV9 and TRBJ1-3; 7 nucleotides line up with TRBD1. CDR3 length equals 16 residues. Germline-derived CDR1 and CDR2 are SGDLS and YYNGEE. The V gene end was trimmed by 3 bases and the J gene end by 4 bases; junction bases not matched to a gene: 10. CDR3 sequence (DNA): TGTGCCAGCAGCGGGCCGAAGACAGGGTGGGGAAACACCATATATTTT. Translating it yields CASSGPKTGWGNTIYF.

This chain connects TRBV18 to TRBJ1-3; D possibly corresponds to TRBD1 (6 bases). Per the germline V gene, CDR1 is KGHSH and CDR2 is LQKENI. The V end lost 3 bases, the J end lost 4 bases, and 16 bases lay between the germline ends. The CDR3 sequence is 16 residues long. The chain's CDR3 is CASSPIDGTLGNTIYF. In nucleotides, the CDR3 is TGTGCCAGCTCACCCATAGACGGGACACTCGGAAACACCATATATTTT.

V usage is TRBV28 and J usage is TRBJ2-7, with TRBD1 identical over 9 bases. This CDR3 is 16 amino acids long. Germline loops: CDR1 MDHEN, CDR2 SYDVKM. Unmatched junction bases numbered 13, after V lost 6 bases and J lost 4 bases. DNA of the CDR3: TGTGCCAGCAGAGCAGCCACCGGGACAGGGAGTTACGAGCAGTACTTC. Its translation is CASRAATGTGSYEQYF.

In nucleotides, the CDR3 is TGTGCCATCAGTGAGAGGGGGGGGAGAAGCAATCAGCCCCAGCATTTT. It specifies CAISERGGRSNQPQHF. V is TRBV10-3 and J is TRBJ1-5; the D gene is possibly TRBD1 (6 bases). The germline gives CDR1 ENHRY, CDR2 SYGVKD. The CDR3 covers 16 residues. V gave up 2 bases and J gave up 1 base, with 12 bases separating them.